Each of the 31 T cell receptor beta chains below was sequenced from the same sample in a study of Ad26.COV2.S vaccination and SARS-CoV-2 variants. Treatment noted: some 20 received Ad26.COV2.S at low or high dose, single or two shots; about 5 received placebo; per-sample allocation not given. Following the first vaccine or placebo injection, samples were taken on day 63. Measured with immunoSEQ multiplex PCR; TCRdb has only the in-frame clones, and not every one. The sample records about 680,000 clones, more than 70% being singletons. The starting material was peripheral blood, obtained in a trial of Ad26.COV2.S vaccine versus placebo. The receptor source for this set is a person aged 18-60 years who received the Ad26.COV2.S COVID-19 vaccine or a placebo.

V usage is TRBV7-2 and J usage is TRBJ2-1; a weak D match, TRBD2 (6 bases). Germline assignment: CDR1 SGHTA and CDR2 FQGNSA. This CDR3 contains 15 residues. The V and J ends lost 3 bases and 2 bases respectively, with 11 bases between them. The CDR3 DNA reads TGTGCCAGCAGCTTCGGGGGATCTACCTACAATGAGCAGTTCTTC. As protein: CASSFGGSTYNEQFF.

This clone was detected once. The CDR3 region has the DNA TGTGCCAGTAGTATCCCCGACAGGGAATGGGGTGAAAAACTGTTTTTT. Translated: CASSIPDREWGEKLFF. The rearrangement links TRBV19 to TRBJ1-4, with 7 bases that match TRBD1. CDR3 length: 16 amino acids. Germline CDR1 is LNHDA and CDR2 is SQIVND (reference sequence). Trimming at V came to 3 bases and at J to 7 bases, leaving 11 bases not matched to a gene.

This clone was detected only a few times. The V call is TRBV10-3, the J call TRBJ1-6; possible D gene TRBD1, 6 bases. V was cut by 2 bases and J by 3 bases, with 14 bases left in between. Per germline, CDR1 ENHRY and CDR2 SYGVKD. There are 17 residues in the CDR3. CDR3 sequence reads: CAISEPLTGDYNSPLHF. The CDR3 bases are TGTGCCATCAGTGAGCCCTTGACAGGAGACTATAATTCACCCCTCCACTTT.

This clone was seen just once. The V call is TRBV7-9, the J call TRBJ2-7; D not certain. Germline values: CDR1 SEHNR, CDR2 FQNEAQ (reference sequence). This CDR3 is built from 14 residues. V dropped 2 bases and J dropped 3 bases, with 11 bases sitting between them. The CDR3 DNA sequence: TGTGCCAGCAGCTTATTAGGGTACAACTACGAGCAGTACTTC. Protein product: CASSLLGYNYEQYF.

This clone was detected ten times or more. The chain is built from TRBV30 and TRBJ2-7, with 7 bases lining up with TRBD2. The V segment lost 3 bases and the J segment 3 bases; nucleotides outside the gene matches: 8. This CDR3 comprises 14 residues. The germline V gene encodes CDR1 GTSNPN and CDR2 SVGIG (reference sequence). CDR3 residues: CAWRDSGLNYEQYF. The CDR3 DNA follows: TGTGCCTGGAGAGATAGCGGGTTGAACTACGAGCAGTACTTC.

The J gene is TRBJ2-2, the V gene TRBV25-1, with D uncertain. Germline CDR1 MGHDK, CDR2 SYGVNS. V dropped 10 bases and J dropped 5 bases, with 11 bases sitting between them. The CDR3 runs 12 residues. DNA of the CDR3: TGTGCCACCCATGAGCCTACCGGGGAGCTGTTTTTT. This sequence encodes CATHEPTGELFF.

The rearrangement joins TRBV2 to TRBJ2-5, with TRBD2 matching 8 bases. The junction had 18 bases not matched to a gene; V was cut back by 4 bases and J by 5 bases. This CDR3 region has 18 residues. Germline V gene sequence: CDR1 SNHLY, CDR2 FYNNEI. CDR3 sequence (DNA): TGTGCCAGCAGTGGGGAACTAGTCGGGAGGGCCATGAGTGAGACCCAGTACTTC. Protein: CASSGELVGRAMSETQYF.

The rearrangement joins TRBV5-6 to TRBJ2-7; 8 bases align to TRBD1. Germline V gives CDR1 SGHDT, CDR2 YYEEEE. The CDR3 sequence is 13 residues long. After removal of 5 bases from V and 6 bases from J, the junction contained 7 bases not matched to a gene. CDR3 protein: CASSWTGQTEQYF. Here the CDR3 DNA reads TGTGCCAGCAGTTGGACAGGGCAGACCGAGCAGTACTTC.

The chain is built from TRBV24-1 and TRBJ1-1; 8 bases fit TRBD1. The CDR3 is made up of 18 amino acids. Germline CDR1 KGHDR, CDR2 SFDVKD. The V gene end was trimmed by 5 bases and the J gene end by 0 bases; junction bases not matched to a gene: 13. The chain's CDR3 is CATSGIKTGDGMNTEAFF. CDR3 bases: TGTGCCACCAGTGGTATAAAGACAGGGGATGGAATGAACACTGAAGCTTTCTTT.

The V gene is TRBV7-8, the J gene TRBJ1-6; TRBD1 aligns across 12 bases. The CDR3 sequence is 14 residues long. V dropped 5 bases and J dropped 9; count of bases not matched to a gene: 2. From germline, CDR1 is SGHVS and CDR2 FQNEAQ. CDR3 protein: CASSRDRGRSPLHF. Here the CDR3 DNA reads TGTGCCAGCAGCAGGGACAGGGGGCGTTCACCCCTCCACTTT.

The CDR3 is CASSRDYPYEQYF. Written as DNA, the CDR3 is TGTGCCAGCAGCCGGGACTACCCCTACGAGCAGTACTTC. The chain has TRBV3-1 (or the pseudogene TRBV3-2) and TRBJ2-7; TRBD2 matches at 7 bases. Germline trimming cut 4 bases from V and 2 bases from J; bases unmatched to any gene: 2. CDR1 is LGHDT, CDR2 YNNKEL, per germline (reference sequence). This CDR3 region has 13 residues.

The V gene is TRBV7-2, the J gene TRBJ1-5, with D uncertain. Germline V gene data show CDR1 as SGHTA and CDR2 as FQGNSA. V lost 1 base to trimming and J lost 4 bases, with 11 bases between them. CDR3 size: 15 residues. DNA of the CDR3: TGTGCCAGCAGCTTAGGAAACAGACTTAATCAGCCCCAGCATTTT. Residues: CASSLGNRLNQPQHF.

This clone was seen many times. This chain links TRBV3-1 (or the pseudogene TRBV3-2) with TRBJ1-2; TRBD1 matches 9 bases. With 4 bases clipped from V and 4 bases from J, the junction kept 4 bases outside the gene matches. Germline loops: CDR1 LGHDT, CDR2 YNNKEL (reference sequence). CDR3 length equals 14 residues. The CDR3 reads CASSPGGQGYGYTF. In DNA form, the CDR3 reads TGTGCCAGCAGCCCCGGGGGACAGGGCTATGGCTACACCTTC.

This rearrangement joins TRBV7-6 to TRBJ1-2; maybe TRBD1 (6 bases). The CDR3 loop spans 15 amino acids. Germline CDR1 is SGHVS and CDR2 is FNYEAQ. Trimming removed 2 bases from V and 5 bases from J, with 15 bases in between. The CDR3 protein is CASSLSTGLGYGYTF. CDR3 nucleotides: TGTGCCAGCAGCTTAAGCACAGGGTTGGGGTATGGCTACACCTTC.

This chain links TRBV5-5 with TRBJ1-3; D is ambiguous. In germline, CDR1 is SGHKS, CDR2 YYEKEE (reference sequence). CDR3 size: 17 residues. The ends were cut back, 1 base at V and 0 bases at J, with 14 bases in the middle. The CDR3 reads CASSLWISGGSGNTIYF. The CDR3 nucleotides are TGTGCCAGCAGCTTGTGGATATCGGGCGGCTCTGGAAACACCATATATTTT.

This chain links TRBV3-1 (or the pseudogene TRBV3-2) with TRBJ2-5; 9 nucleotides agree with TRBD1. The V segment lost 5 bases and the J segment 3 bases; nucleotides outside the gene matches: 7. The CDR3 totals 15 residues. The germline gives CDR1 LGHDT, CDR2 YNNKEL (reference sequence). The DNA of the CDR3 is TGTGCCAGCAGCTTTCCGGGACAGGGTAAAGAGACCCAGTACTTC. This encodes CASSFPGQGKETQYF.

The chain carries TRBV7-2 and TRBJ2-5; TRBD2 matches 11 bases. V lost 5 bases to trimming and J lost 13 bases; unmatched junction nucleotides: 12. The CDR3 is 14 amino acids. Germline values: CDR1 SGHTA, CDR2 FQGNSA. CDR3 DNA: TGTGCCAGCAGCCAGGGACTAGCGGTCGATATGCGGTACTTC. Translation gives CASSQGLAVDMRYF.

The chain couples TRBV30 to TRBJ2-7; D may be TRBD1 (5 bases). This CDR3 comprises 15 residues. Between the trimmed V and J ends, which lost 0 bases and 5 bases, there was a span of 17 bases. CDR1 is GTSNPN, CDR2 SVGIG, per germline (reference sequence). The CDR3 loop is CAWSVLKQVGNEQYF. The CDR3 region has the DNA TGTGCCTGGAGTGTACTCAAACAGGTTGGAAACGAGCAGTACTTC.

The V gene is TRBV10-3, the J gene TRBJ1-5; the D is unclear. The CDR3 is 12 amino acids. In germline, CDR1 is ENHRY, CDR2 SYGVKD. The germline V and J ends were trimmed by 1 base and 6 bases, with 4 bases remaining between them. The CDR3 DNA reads TGTGCCATCAGTGAGTGGGGTCAGCCCCAGCATTTT. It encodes CAISEWGQPQHF.

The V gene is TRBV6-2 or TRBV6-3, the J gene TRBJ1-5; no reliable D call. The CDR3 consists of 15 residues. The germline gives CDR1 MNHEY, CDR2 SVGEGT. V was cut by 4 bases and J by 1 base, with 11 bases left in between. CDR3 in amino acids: CASSLTRRSNQPQHF. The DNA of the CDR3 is TGTGCCAGCAGTTTAACGAGAAGGAGCAATCAGCCCCAGCATTTT.

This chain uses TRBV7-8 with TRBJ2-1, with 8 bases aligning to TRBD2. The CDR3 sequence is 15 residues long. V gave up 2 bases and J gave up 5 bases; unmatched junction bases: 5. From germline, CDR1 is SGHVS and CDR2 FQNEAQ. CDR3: CASSLSGGSHNEQFF. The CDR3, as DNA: TGTGCCAGCAGCTTAAGCGGGGGATCCCACAATGAGCAGTTCTTC.

This chain's CDR3 is CATRTDRTTEAFF. The CDR3 coding sequence is TGTGCCACCCGAACCGACAGGACCACTGAAGCTTTCTTT. This rearrangement joins TRBV6-6 to TRBJ1-1, with D possibly TRBD1 on 6 matching bases. V shed 10 bases and J shed 4 bases, with 16 bases lying between them. Germline CDR1 MNHNY, CDR2 SVGAGI (reference sequence). This CDR3 is built from 13 residues.

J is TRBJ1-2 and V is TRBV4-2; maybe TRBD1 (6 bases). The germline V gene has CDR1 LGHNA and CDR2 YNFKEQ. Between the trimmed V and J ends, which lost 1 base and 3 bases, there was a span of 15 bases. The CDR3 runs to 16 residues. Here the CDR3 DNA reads TGTGCCAGCAGCCAAGTAGGGGACATCGGTTACTATGGCTACACCTTC. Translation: CASSQVGDIGYYGYTF.

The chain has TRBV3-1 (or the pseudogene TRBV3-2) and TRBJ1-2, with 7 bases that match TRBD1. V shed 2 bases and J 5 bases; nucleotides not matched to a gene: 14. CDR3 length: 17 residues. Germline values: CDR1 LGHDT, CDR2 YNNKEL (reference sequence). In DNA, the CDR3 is TGTGCCAGCAGCCAATGGCCTAGGGGACAGCGGTCGTATGGCTACACCTTC. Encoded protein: CASSQWPRGQRSYGYTF.

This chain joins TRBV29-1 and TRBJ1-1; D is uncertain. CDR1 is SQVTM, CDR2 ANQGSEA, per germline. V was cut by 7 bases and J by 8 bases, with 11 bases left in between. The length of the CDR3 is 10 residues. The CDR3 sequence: CSGANREAFF. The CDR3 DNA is TGCAGCGGAGCTAACAGAGAAGCTTTCTTT.

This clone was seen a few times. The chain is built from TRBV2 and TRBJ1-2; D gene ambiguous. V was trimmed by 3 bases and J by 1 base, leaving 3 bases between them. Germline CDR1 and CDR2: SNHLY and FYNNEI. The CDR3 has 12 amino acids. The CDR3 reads CASSEHNYGYTF. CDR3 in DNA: TGTGCCAGCAGTGAGCATAACTATGGCTACACCTTC.

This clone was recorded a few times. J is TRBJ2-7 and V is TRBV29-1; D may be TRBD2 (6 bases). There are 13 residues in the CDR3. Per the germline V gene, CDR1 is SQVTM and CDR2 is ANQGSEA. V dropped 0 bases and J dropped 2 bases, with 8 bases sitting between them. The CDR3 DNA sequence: TGCAGCGTTGAAGACGGAGGGGCCTACGAGCAGTACTTC. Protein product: CSVEDGGAYEQYF.

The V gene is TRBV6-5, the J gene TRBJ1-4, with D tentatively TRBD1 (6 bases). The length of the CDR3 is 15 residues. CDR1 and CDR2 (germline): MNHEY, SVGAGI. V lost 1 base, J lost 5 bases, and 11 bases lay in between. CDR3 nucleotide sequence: TGTGCCAGCAGTTACTTTCGGGGGCGGAATGAAAAACTGTTTTTT. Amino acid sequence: CASSYFRGRNEKLFF.

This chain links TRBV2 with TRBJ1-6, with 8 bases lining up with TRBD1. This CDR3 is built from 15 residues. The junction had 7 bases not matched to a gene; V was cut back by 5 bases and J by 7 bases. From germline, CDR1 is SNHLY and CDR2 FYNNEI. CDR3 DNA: TGTGCCAGCAGTAGAGGACAGGGTACGAATTCACCCCTCCACTTT. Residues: CASSRGQGTNSPLHF.

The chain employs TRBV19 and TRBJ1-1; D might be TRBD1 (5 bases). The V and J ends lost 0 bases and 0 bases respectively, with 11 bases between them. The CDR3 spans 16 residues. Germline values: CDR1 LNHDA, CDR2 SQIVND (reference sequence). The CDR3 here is CASSIEGTFMNTEAFF. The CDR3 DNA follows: TGTGCCAGTAGTATAGAGGGGACCTTTATGAACACTGAAGCTTTCTTT.

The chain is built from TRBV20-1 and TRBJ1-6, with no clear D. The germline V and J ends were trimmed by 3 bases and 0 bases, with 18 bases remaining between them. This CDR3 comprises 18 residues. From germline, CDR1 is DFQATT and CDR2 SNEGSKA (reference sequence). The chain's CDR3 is CSASSKMLPNSYNSPLHF. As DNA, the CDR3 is TGCAGTGCTAGTTCTAAGATGCTTCCAAACTCCTATAATTCACCCCTCCACTTT.